The 26 T cell receptor beta chains below were found in one sample sequenced in a study of Ad26.COV2.S vaccination and SARS-CoV-2 variants. The table came from immunoSEQ multiplex PCR; TCRdb's copy has only in-frame clones and leaves some out. The sample includes about 380,000 clones, roughly 85% of them seen just once. Indicated treatment: over 15 received Ad26.COV2.S at low or high dose, single or two shots; five or six received placebo; per-sample allocation not given. Collection of the samples took place on day 63 after the first injection of vaccine or placebo. This specimen was peripheral blood, taken in a trial of Ad26.COV2.S vaccine versus placebo. These receptors were collected from a person aged 18 to 59 who received the Ad26.COV2.S COVID-19 vaccine or a placebo.

V is TRBV6-6 and J is TRBJ1-2; TRBD1 is a possible D gene (5 bases). V was clipped by 7 bases and J by 1 base, with 22 bases between them. Looked up from germline, CDR1 is MNHNY and CDR2 is SVGAGI (reference sequence). The CDR3 extends over 17 amino acids. Here the CDR3 DNA reads TGTGCCAGCACTCGCCGGGGAGGGTGGGGGAATAACTATGGCTACACCTTC. This sequence encodes CASTRRGGWGNNYGYTF.

The CDR3 bases are TGTGCCATCAGTGACCCTGGGGGAAACTATGGCTACACCTTC. Translated: CAISDPGGNYGYTF. The chain uses TRBV10-3 and TRBJ1-2; TRBD1 might be the D (5 bases). This CDR3 is built from 14 residues. Germline CDR1 is ENHRY and CDR2 is SYGVKD. Trimming pared 3 bases from V and 2 bases from J, leaving 10 bases between.

The chain links TRBV7-9 to TRBJ1-3; D perhaps matches TRBD1 (5 bases). Trimming stripped 1 base from V and 2 bases from J, with 12 bases between. The germline V gene encodes CDR1 SEHNR and CDR2 FQNEAQ (reference sequence). The CDR3 is made up of 16 amino acids. The CDR3 DNA sequence: TGTGCCAGCAGCTTAGGATCGGGACTAGCTGGAAACACCATATATTTT. This codes for CASSLGSGLAGNTIYF. The full variable domain, in which reference TRBV7-9 and TRBJ1-3 provide the parts outside the CDR3, is DTGVSQNPRHKITKRGQNVTFRCDPISEHNRLYWYRQTLGQGPEFLTYFQNEAQLEKSRLLSDRFSAERPKGSFSTLEIQRTEQGDSAMYLCASSLGSGLAGNTIYFGEGSWLTVV.

The CDR3 nucleotides are TGTGCCAGCAGCTTAGACGGGACAGCCTATGGCTACACCTTC. This translates into CASSLDGTAYGYTF. V gene TRBV7-3 combines with J gene TRBJ1-2; 7 nucleotides line up with TRBD1. CDR1 is SGHTA, CDR2 FQGTGA, per germline. Germline trimming cut 2 bases from V and 4 bases from J; bases unmatched to any gene: 4. CDR3 length: 14 residues. The full variable domain, its missing parts supplied by reference TRBV7-3 and TRBJ1-2, is GAGVSQTPSNKVTEKGKYVELRCDPISGHTALYWYRQSLGQGPEFLIYFQGTGAADDSGLPNDRFFAVRPEGSVSTLKIQRTERGDSAVYLCASSLDGTAYGYTFGSGTRLTVV.

The chain recombines TRBV5-1 with TRBJ2-2; D not certain. Germline V gives CDR1 SGHRS, CDR2 YFSETQ. Trimming took 0 bases from V and 3 from J, leaving 6 bases between them. The CDR3 runs to 14 residues. This CDR3 reads CASSLVADTGELFF. The DNA for the CDR3 is TGCGCCAGCAGCTTGGTCGCCGACACCGGGGAGCTGTTTTTT.

This chain uses TRBV28 with TRBJ1-2; no definite D call. This CDR3 contains 15 residues. Germline V gene sequence: CDR1 MDHEN, CDR2 SYDVKM. Trimming stripped 2 bases from V and 2 bases from J, with 12 bases between. CDR3 sequence: CASSLVGGSNYGYTF. CDR3 sequence (DNA): TGTGCCAGCAGTTTAGTGGGTGGCAGCAACTATGGCTACACCTTC.

About this clone: This specimen includes other DNA sequences encoding the same CDR3. J is TRBJ1-1 and V is TRBV18; 8 bases align to TRBD1. Germline V gives CDR1 KGHSH, CDR2 LQKENI. V was pared by 6 bases and J by 8 bases, with 5 bases of the junction left unmatched. The CDR3 has 12 residues. DNA for the CDR3: TGTGCCAGCTCGCCGAGACAGGGGGAAGCTTTCTTT. Protein product: CASSPRQGEAFF.

The chain has TRBV14 and TRBJ2-7; no definite D call. This CDR3 spans 15 amino acids. V lost 1 base and J lost 3, with 13 bases in between. Germline V gene data show CDR1 as SGHDN and CDR2 as FVKESK. CDR3 DNA: TGTGCCAGCAGCCAAGTATCGGGCAGGTACTACGAGCAGTACTTC. Translating gives CASSQVSGRYYEQYF.

The V gene is TRBV28, the J gene TRBJ2-6, with D tentatively TRBD1 (5 bases). Deletions cut 5 bases from V and 0 bases from J, with 8 bases between. Per the germline V gene, CDR1 is MDHEN and CDR2 is SYDVKM. There are 15 residues in the CDR3. CDR3 sequence reads: CASSRTSSGANVLTF. The CDR3 DNA reads as TGTGCCAGCAGTAGGACAAGCTCTGGGGCCAACGTCCTGACTTTC.

The V call is TRBV7-9, the J call TRBJ1-2; 7 positions agree with TRBD1. V lost 5 bases and J lost 4; bases outside the gene matches: 7. This CDR3 is 14 amino acids long. Germline CDR1 is SEHNR and CDR2 is FQNEAQ (reference sequence). The DNA for the CDR3 is TGTGCCAGCAGCGGAGCGGGGACAGTCTATGGCTACACCTTC. Its translation: CASSGAGTVYGYTF.

The chain joins TRBV2 to TRBJ1-5; no definite D call. CDR1 is SNHLY, CDR2 FYNNEI, per germline. Trimming cost V 3 bases and J 11 bases, with 8 bases left between them. The CDR3 has 11 residues. CDR3 sequence reads: CASSDGSAQHF. The CDR3 DNA reads TGTGCCAGCAGTGATGGGTCGGCCCAGCATTTT.

The V and J genes are TRBV5-1 and TRBJ1-1; D perhaps matches TRBD1 (5 bases). V lost 7 bases, J lost 4 bases, and 17 bases lay in between. In germline, CDR1 is SGHRS, CDR2 YFSETQ. The CDR3 covers 14 residues. CDR3 sequence (DNA): TGCGCCAGCCAAGTAGGATGGGGCGGCACTGAAGCTTTCTTT. Amino acids: CASQVGWGGTEAFF.

The CDR3 here is CASSYQHSYGYTF. CDR3 DNA: TGTGCCAGCAGTTACCAACATAGCTATGGCTACACCTTC. J is TRBJ1-2 and V is TRBV6-5, with D unclear. This CDR3 has 13 residues. Germline values: CDR1 MNHEY, CDR2 SVGAGI. Trimming stripped 2 bases from V and 4 bases from J, with 8 bases between.

Worth noting for this clone: The junction departs from the called germline gene at one end, perhaps through a read error. The rearrangement links TRBV19 to TRBJ1-3; no definite D call. The CDR3 has 11 residues. CDR1 is LNHDA, CDR2 SQIVND, per germline (reference sequence). CDR3 protein: CASSITQAWHF. CDR3 bases: TGTGCCAGTAGTATTACCCAGGCTTGGCATTTT.

This clone has only one observation. The chain links TRBV9 to TRBJ1-1; D possibly corresponds to TRBD1 (6 bases). Germline V gene lookup returns CDR1 SGDLS and CDR2 YYNGEE. Deletions cut 6 bases from V and 4 bases from J, with 16 bases between. This CDR3 comprises 14 residues. The CDR3: CASNRQGGPTEAFF. The CDR3 DNA is TGTGCCAGCAATCGGCAAGGGGGACCCACTGAAGCTTTCTTT.

The V gene is TRBV9, the J gene TRBJ1-2, with 9 bases aligning to TRBD1. With 5 bases clipped from V and 4 bases from J, the junction kept 9 bases outside the gene matches. Germline loops: CDR1 SGDLS, CDR2 YYNGEE. The CDR3 sequence is 15 residues long. The CDR3 loop is CASSRQGVDPYGYTF. The CDR3 DNA reads as TGTGCCAGCAGTCGACAGGGGGTCGACCCCTATGGCTACACCTTC.

This clone was detected only a few times. The chain employs TRBV4-1 and TRBJ1-5; D unclear. V lost 5 bases and J 7 bases, leaving 18 bases between the germline ends. CDR1 is MGHRA, CDR2 YSYEKL, per germline. This CDR3 region has 15 residues. The CDR3 DNA follows: TGCGCCAGCAGCTTCCAGAACAATGGTGGCCAGCCCCAGCATTTT. It translates to CASSFQNNGGQPQHF.

This chain joins TRBV5-6 and TRBJ2-5; TRBD1 is a possible D gene (5 bases). V was pared by 5 bases and J by 1 base, with 9 bases between. The CDR3 sequence is 13 residues long. Per germline, CDR1 SGHDT and CDR2 YYEEEE. CDR3 sequence (DNA): TGTGCCAGCAGGTGGGGCCGCCAAGAGACCCAGTACTTC. It is translated as CASRWGRQETQYF.

The rearrangement joins TRBV30 to TRBJ2-1, with TRBD2 matching 8 bases. CDR1 is GTSNPN and CDR2 is SVGIG in the germline V gene (reference sequence). The trim removed 0 bases at V and 6 bases at J, leaving 1 base unmatched. There are 13 residues in the CDR3. The CDR3 bases are TGTGCCTGGAGTGTACTAGCGGCCAATGAGCAGTTCTTC. Amino acid sequence: CAWSVLAANEQFF.

This chain joins TRBV19 and TRBJ1-1; D remains ambiguous. Looked up from germline, CDR1 is LNHDA and CDR2 is SQIVND (reference sequence). V lost 6 bases and J lost 1, with 9 bases in between. The CDR3 is 13 amino acids. CDR3 sequence (DNA): TGTGCCAGTAGAAAAGGTCCGAACACTGAAGCTTTCTTT. This sequence encodes CASRKGPNTEAFF.

The V call is TRBV11-3, the J call TRBJ2-2; no definite D call. V lost 6 bases and J lost 1, with 6 bases in between. The V gene's germline CDR1 is SGHNT and CDR2 YENEEA. This CDR3 has 13 residues. The DNA for the CDR3 is TGTGCCAGCAGACCAGGGAACACCGGGGAGCTGTTTTTT. Amino acid sequence: CASRPGNTGELFF.

The genes are TRBV4-2 and TRBJ1-2; tentatively, D is TRBD1 (6 bases). The CDR3 has 15 amino acids. The germline V gene has CDR1 LGHNA and CDR2 YNFKEQ. V gave up 4 bases and J gave up 4 bases, with 16 bases separating them. The DNA for the CDR3 is TGTGCCAGCAGCCGGGAGGGGGGCAGCCTCTATGGCTACACCTTC. This translates into CASSREGGSLYGYTF.

The chain uses TRBV29-1 and TRBJ2-2; 9 bases match TRBD1. Looked up from germline, CDR1 is SQVTM and CDR2 is ANQGSEA. With V trimmed by 7 bases and J by 0 bases, 6 bases remained unmatched. The CDR3 runs 15 residues. The CDR3 DNA reads TGCAGCGCCCGGACAGGGGCAACGAACACCGGGGAGCTGTTTTTT. Translation gives CSARTGATNTGELFF.

This chain uses TRBV9 with TRBJ2-1; no firm D call. This CDR3 comprises 15 residues. Per the germline V gene, CDR1 is SGDLS and CDR2 is YYNGEE. Trimming stripped 2 bases from V and 9 bases from J, with 18 bases between. This CDR3 is CASSVAGPGMGEQFF. CDR3 coding DNA: TGTGCCAGCAGCGTGGCAGGACCCGGCATGGGTGAGCAGTTCTTC.

This clone has a single count. The chain is built from TRBV10-2 and TRBJ1-2; D is uncertain. Germline CDR1 and CDR2: WSHSY and SAAADI. There are 11 residues in the CDR3. V gave up 10 bases and J gave up 7 bases, with 13 bases separating them. CDR3 DNA: TGCGCCATCCACCGCGACGGTGGCTACACCTTC. Translating it yields CAIHRDGGYTF.

The chain uses TRBV7-3 and TRBJ2-6; unclear D gene. V dropped 0 bases and J dropped 1 base, with 10 bases sitting between them. The CDR3 consists of 17 residues. Germline V gene sequence: CDR1 SGHTA, CDR2 FQGTGA. This CDR3 is CASSLTGGASGANVLTF. CDR3 coding DNA: TGTGCCAGCAGCTTAACCGGCGGTGCATCTGGGGCCAACGTCCTGACTTTC. The full variable domain, its missing parts supplied by reference TRBV7-3 and TRBJ2-6, is GAGVSQTPSNKVTEKGKYVELRCDPISGHTALYWYRQSLGQGPEFLIYFQGTGAADDSGLPNDRFFAVRPEGSVSTLKIQRTERGDSAVYLCASSLTGGASGANVLTFGAGSRLTVL.